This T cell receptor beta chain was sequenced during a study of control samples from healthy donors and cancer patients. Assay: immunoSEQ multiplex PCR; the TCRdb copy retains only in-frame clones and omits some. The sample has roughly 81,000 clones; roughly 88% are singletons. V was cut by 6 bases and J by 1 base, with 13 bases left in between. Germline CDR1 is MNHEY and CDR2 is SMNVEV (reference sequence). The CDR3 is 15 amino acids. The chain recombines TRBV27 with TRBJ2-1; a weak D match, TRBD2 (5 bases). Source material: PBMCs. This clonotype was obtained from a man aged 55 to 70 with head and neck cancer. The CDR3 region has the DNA TGTGCCAGCAGCCTCAACTCGGGGTCCTACAATGAGCAGTTCTTC. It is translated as CASSLNSGSYNEQFF.